This T cell receptor beta chain was retrieved from a study of glioma-infiltrating T cells after dendritic cell vaccination. In germline, CDR1 is MNHNS, CDR2 SASEGT. Trimming took 5 bases from V and 4 from J; bases not matched to a gene: 10. This CDR3 has 15 amino acids. General study points: Higher TCR clonality did not directly relate to longer survival.

Worth noting for this clone: What it binds is not known.

Clones were sequenced by immunoSEQ multiplex PCR, and TCRdb holds only the in-frame ones, with some missing. The sample shows 93,000 or so clones, roughly 76% of them seen only once. All glioblastoma patients lacked an isocitrate dehydrogenase mutation. The chain is built from TRBV6-1 and TRBJ2-7; 8 bases match TRBD1. The sequence derives from a human donor with glioblastoma. The sequenced sample was blood, obtained before dendritic cell vaccination. The CDR3, as DNA: TGTGCCAGCAGTTCCAACTGGGACAGGCGGTACGAGCAGTACTTC. Translated, it gives CASSSNWDRRYEQYF.